The 15 T cell receptor beta chains below all came from one sample that was sequenced in a study of cytomegalovirus exposure and HLA in healthy donors. In the PCR, 60 Vbeta and 13 Jbeta primers were used. Produced via immunoSEQ multiplex PCR; TCRdb's table is partial and in-frame only. The table has 210,000 or so clones, around 79% seen once. What was sequenced was PBMCs. All receptors come from a man aged 18 to 29 in good health and CMV-seronegative.

This chain joins TRBV7-6 and TRBJ2-1, with D possibly TRBD1 on 6 matching bases. V lost 5 bases and J 2 bases, leaving 13 bases between the germline ends. Germline V gives CDR1 SGHVS, CDR2 FNYEAQ. The length of the CDR3 is 15 residues. This CDR3 reads CASSTGTLTYNEQFF. The DNA of the CDR3 is TGTGCCAGCAGCACCGGGACATTGACCTACAATGAGCAGTTCTTC.

The chain links TRBV7-9 to TRBJ2-3, with 9 bases fitting TRBD1. The CDR3 is 19 residues long. J gave up 0 bases and V 5 bases, and 15 bases lay outside the gene matches. CDR1 is SEHNR and CDR2 is FQNEAQ in the germline V gene (reference sequence). Here the CDR3 reads CASSRGQGVVRTSTDTQYF. CDR3 coding DNA: TGTGCCAGCAGCCGGGGACAGGGTGTTGTAAGAACTAGCACAGATACGCAGTATTTT.

The chain carries TRBV5-4 and TRBJ2-5; D remains ambiguous. This CDR3 contains 13 residues. Trimming left V 1 base short and J 12 bases short, with 16 bases between. CDR1 is SGHNT and CDR2 is YYREEE in the germline V gene (reference sequence). Here the CDR3 reads CASSLQFRDGEYF. CDR3 in DNA: TGTGCCAGCAGCTTGCAGTTTAGAGACGGAGAGTACTTC.

The V gene is TRBV28, the J gene TRBJ1-2, with TRBD1 as a possible D gene (5 bases). V gave up 6 bases and J gave up 3 bases, with 17 bases separating them. Germline loops: CDR1 MDHEN, CDR2 SYDVKM. There are 15 residues in the CDR3. In DNA form, the CDR3 reads TGTGCCAGCAGCCCTAATATGGGGCGAGACTATGGCTACACCTTC. It encodes CASSPNMGRDYGYTF.

V and J are TRBV7-6 and TRBJ2-1, with 10 bases identical to TRBD2. This CDR3 is 18 amino acids long. With 2 bases clipped from V and 8 bases from J, the junction kept 15 bases outside the gene matches. The germline CDR1 and CDR2 sequences are SGHVS and FNYEAQ. The CDR3 sequence is CASSLSSGRALPRDEQFF. Here the CDR3 DNA reads TGTGCCAGCAGCTTATCAAGCGGGAGGGCCCTACCCAGGGATGAGCAGTTCTTC.

This chain joins TRBV13 and TRBJ1-2; tentative D call: TRBD1 (5 bases). The germline V and J ends were trimmed by 2 bases and 5 bases, with 15 bases remaining between them. This CDR3 spans 15 amino acids. Germline V gene lookup returns CDR1 PRHDT and CDR2 FYEKMQ (reference sequence). Here the CDR3 DNA reads TGTGCCAGCAGCTTATGGGGGGAGTTTCTGTATGGCTACACCTTC. Amino acids: CASSLWGEFLYGYTF.

With respect to this clone: The same CDR3 arises from other DNA sequences in this sample as well. This chain uses TRBV7-8 with TRBJ1-5; 10 positions agree with TRBD1. CDR1 SGHVS and CDR2 FQNEAQ come from the germline V gene. CDR3 length: 14 amino acids. V lost 3 bases and J lost 6; bases outside the gene matches: 2. CDR3 sequence reads: CASSLDRGGQPQHF. The DNA of the CDR3 is TGTGCCAGCAGCTTGGACAGGGGGGGTCAGCCCCAGCATTTT.

This clone turned up a few times. The J gene is TRBJ1-3, the V gene TRBV4-2; no definite D call. The CDR3 has 13 amino acids. Germline V gives CDR1 LGHNA, CDR2 YNFKEQ. The V end lost 1 base, the J end lost 3 bases, and 4 bases lay between the germline ends. This CDR3 is CASSQGLGNTIYF. DNA for the CDR3: TGTGCCAGCAGCCAAGGGCTTGGAAACACCATATATTTT.

J is TRBJ2-7 and V is TRBV6-6; 9 positions agree with TRBD1. This CDR3 has 15 amino acids. Germline-derived CDR1 and CDR2 are MNHNY and SVGAGI (reference sequence). J gave up 1 base and V 4 bases, and 5 bases lay outside the gene matches. DNA for the CDR3: TGTGCCAGCAGTTTAACCGGGACAGGGTCCTACGAGCAGTACTTC. Protein sequence: CASSLTGTGSYEQYF.

The rearrangement uses TRBV15 and TRBJ2-1; TRBD2 matches at 9 bases. This CDR3 comprises 15 residues. Germline V gene data show CDR1 as LNHNV and CDR2 as YYDKDF (reference sequence). With V trimmed by 6 bases and J by 8 bases, 11 bases remained unmatched. The CDR3 reads CATRETSGPRDEQFF. DNA for the CDR3: TGTGCCACCAGGGAGACTAGCGGCCCTAGGGATGAGCAGTTCTTC.

The chain carries TRBV9 and TRBJ1-1; D is possibly TRBD1 (5 bases). V was shortened by 1 base and J by 3 bases, with 10 bases between the two germline ends. Germline values: CDR1 SGDLS, CDR2 YYNGEE. This CDR3 is built from 14 residues. CDR3 amino acids: CASSVKWGDTEAFF. CDR3 DNA: TGTGCCAGCAGCGTAAAGTGGGGGGACACTGAAGCTTTCTTT. Looking up the rest from reference TRBV9 and TRBJ1-1 gives the full variable domain: DSGVTQTPKHLITATGQRVTLRCSPRSGDLSVYWYQQSLDQGLQFLIQYYNGEERAKGNILERFSAQQFPDLHSELNLSSLELGDSALYFCASSVKWGDTEAFFGQGTRLTVV.

The CDR3 reads CALLDRLDGYTF. For the CDR3, the DNA is TGTGCTCTACTGGACAGGCTTGATGGCTACACCTTC. V usage is TRBV28 and J usage is TRBJ1-2; 7 bases fit TRBD1. Germline assignment: CDR1 MDHEN and CDR2 SYDVKM. This CDR3 has 12 amino acids.

The genes are TRBV6-5 and TRBJ2-5; 7 bases are shared with TRBD1. The CDR3 length is 13 residues. The germline CDR1 and CDR2 sequences are MNHEY and SVGAGI. V shed 5 bases and J 5 bases; nucleotides not matched to a gene: 5. This CDR3 is CASSRQGEETQYF. DNA for the CDR3: TGTGCCAGCAGTAGGCAGGGGGAGGAGACCCAGTACTTC.

V gene TRBV6-5 combines with J gene TRBJ2-2; D is unresolved. Germline V lookup: CDR1 MNHEY, CDR2 SVGAGI. The CDR3 consists of 15 residues. V shed 4 bases and J shed 1 base, with 10 bases lying between them. The CDR3 protein is CASSSSSWNTGELFF. The CDR3 DNA follows: TGTGCCAGCAGTTCCTCTTCATGGAACACCGGGGAGCTGTTTTTT.

This clone occurred a few times. The chain uses TRBV4-2 and TRBJ2-1; 9 bases are a match to TRBD1. Trimming at V came to 3 bases and at J to 10 bases, leaving 4 bases not matched to a gene. There are 13 residues in the CDR3. The germline V gene has CDR1 LGHNA and CDR2 YNFKEQ. The CDR3 nucleotides are TGTGCCAGCAGCCAGGGACAGGGATGGGAGCAGTTCTTC. Its protein product is CASSQGQGWEQFF.